The 11 T cell receptor beta chains reported below all come from one sample, sequenced in a study of T cells in Graves' hyperthyroidism and ophthalmopathy. Amplified TCR beta CDR3 regions came from RNA transcripts. In the first-round RT-PCR of the TCR CDR3, the HTBI primer set was used. TCRdb processed the multiplex PCR reads anew with MiXCR; each CDR3 protein has one entry. The table shows 550,000 to 700,000 distinct CDR3 sequences, with roughly 50% occurring only once. The sequencing input was peripheral blood or thyroid tissue (not recorded which). The receptors here all came from an adult woman with Graves' disease, either hyperthyroidism or ophthalmopathy (not recorded which).

Turning to this clonotype: The junction departs from the called germline gene at one end, perhaps through a read error. V usage is TRBV7-2 and J usage is TRBJ1-3, with D possibly TRBD1 on 5 matching bases. The V gene's germline CDR1 is SGHTA and CDR2 FQGNSA. The CDR3 has 15 residues. The DNA of the CDR3 is TGTGCCAGCAGTTTAGGGGTTTTGTCTGGAAACACCATATATTTT. Its protein is CASSLGVLSGNTIYF.

About this clonotype: The junction departs from germline at one end; a sequencing error may be responsible. The rearrangement links TRBV4-3 to TRBJ2-5, with TRBD2 identical over 7 bases. The CDR3 has 11 residues. CDR1 and CDR2 from the germline V gene are LGHNA and YSLEER. The CDR3 DNA reads as TGCGCCAGCGGGGCGGGAGAGGCCCAGTACTTC. Translating gives CASGAGEAQYF.

This clonotype was detected ten times or more. This chain uses TRBV5-5 with TRBJ1-2; D is perhaps TRBD1 (6 bases). Trimming left V 5 bases short and J 3 bases short, with 14 bases between. Germline-derived CDR1 and CDR2 are SGHKS and YYEKEE (reference sequence). This CDR3 spans 14 amino acids. The CDR3 is CASRSTDSHYGYTF. The CDR3 DNA sequence: TGTGCCAGCAGGAGCACGGACAGTCACTATGGCTACACCTTC.

This clonotype has more than one count but fewer than ten. J is TRBJ1-4 and V is TRBV7-3; D remains unclear. V dropped 1 base and J dropped 10 bases, with 10 bases sitting between them. Germline V gene sequence: CDR1 SGHTA, CDR2 FQGTGA. The CDR3 extends over 13 amino acids. DNA of the CDR3: TGTGCCAGCAGCTTAAGGATGGGTGGAAAACTGTTTTTT. Amino acids: CASSLRMGGKLFF.

The chain links TRBV20-1 to TRBJ1-6; 10 bases fit TRBD1. Germline lookup yields CDR1 DFQATT and CDR2 SNEGSKA (reference sequence). The CDR3 runs to 14 residues. The V segment lost 6 bases and the J segment 8 bases; nucleotides outside the gene matches: 7. The CDR3 sequence: CSAQPGTGDSPLHF. In DNA, the CDR3 is TGCAGTGCCCAACCCGGGACAGGGGATTCACCCCTCCACTTT.

This clonotype came up a few times. The rearrangement uses TRBV24-1 and TRBJ2-5, with D possibly being TRBD2 (6 bases). Germline V gene sequence: CDR1 KGHDR, CDR2 SFDVKD. V shed 4 bases and J shed 2 bases, with 13 bases lying between them. The CDR3 runs to 15 residues. The CDR3 nucleotides read TGTGCCACCAGTGACGGAGGGGCAGCGCAAGAGACCCAGTACTTC. Protein sequence: CATSDGGAAQETQYF.

This chain joins TRBV7-2 and TRBJ2-3; D not resolved. V lost 5 bases and J lost 2, with 11 bases in between. In germline, CDR1 is SGHTA, CDR2 FQGNSA. There are 14 residues in the CDR3. The CDR3 bases are TGTGCCAGCAGCCTATGGTCCGACACAGATACGCAGTATTTT. Amino acid sequence: CASSLWSDTDTQYF.

The chain links TRBV29-1 to TRBJ2-7; 9 positions agree with TRBD2. This CDR3 contains 16 residues. The ends lost 4 bases at V and 2 bases at J; junction bases unmatched: 12. Germline V CDR1 and CDR2: SQVTM, ANQGSEA. As DNA, the CDR3 is TGCAGCGTTGGGACTAGCGTGGACAGGTCAGCCTACGAGCAGTACTTC. Residues: CSVGTSVDRSAYEQYF.

The rearrangement uses TRBV6-1 and TRBJ1-1, with TRBD1 matching 7 bases. The CDR3 is 14 amino acids. CDR1 and CDR2 from the germline V gene are MNHNS and SASEGT. V was pared by 7 bases and J by 2 bases, with 7 bases of the junction left unmatched. The chain's CDR3 is CASTPGQSNTEAFF. In DNA, the CDR3 is TGTGCCAGCACCCCGGGACAGAGTAACACTGAAGCTTTCTTT.

V and J are TRBV20-1 and TRBJ1-5; D is ambiguous. CDR3 length: 16 residues. The V gene's germline CDR1 is DFQATT and CDR2 SNEGSKA (reference sequence). CDR3 bases: TGCAGGGTTACTAGCGCAGAGTTACATAGCAATCAGCCCCAGCATTTT. Translation: CRVTSAELHSNQPQHF.

This clonotype was recorded at least ten times. This chain uses TRBV7-3 with TRBJ2-7, with 9 bases that match TRBD1. This CDR3 has 14 amino acids. Germline CDR1 is SGHTA and CDR2 is FQGTGA. The V segment lost 5 bases and the J segment 5 bases; nucleotides outside the gene matches: 7. The CDR3 DNA is TGTGCCAGCAGCATTACAGGGGGCTCTAACGAGCAGTACTTC. Translated: CASSITGGSNEQYF.